The 26 T cell receptor beta chains in this list originate from one sample, sequenced in a study of spatial heterogeneity in lung cancer. Their antigen targets remain unknown. Each CDR3 protein is one row after TCRdb ran MiXCR on the 5' RACE reads. Of about 24,000 distinct CDR3 sequences listed, roughly 8.6% were seen once; the top ten hold more than 6%. Broader study findings: How many expanded intratumoral alpha and beta TCRs were present tracked the tumor mutation count, which was a count of nonsynonymous mutations.

Indicated time point: sample taken at primary tumor resection. The specimen comprised lung tumor tissue, sampled at surgery. The receptor source for this set is a male donor with early-stage non-small cell lung cancer.

This clonotype ranks as large. This chain joins TRBV28 and TRBJ1-4, with D unclear. This CDR3 spans 14 amino acids. V was shortened by 4 bases and J by 5 bases, with 11 bases between the two germline ends. The germline V gene encodes CDR1 MDHEN and CDR2 SYDVKM. CDR3 in amino acids: CASSSADLNEKLFF. As DNA, the CDR3 is TGTGCCAGCAGTTCCGCCGACCTAAATGAAAAACTGTTTTTT.

This clonotype is categorized as medium-sized. The chain joins TRBV11-1 to TRBJ2-2; no clear D. This CDR3 is 16 amino acids long. CDR1 and CDR2 (germline): SGHAT, FQDESV (reference sequence). V shed 5 bases and J shed 0 bases, with 13 bases lying between them. This CDR3 reads CASSDPGRANTGELFF. As DNA, the CDR3 is TGTGCCAGCAGCGATCCAGGACGGGCGAACACCGGGGAGCTGTTTTTT.

At least ten counts were recorded for this clonotype. The chain carries TRBV11-2 and TRBJ1-5, with D hard to call. This CDR3 contains 13 residues. CDR1 and CDR2 (germline): SGHAT, FQNNGV. Trimming left V 5 bases short and J 4 bases short, with 9 bases between. CDR3: CASSPMGNQPQHF. CDR3 DNA sequence: TGTGCCAGCAGCCCGATGGGAAATCAGCCCCAGCATTTT.

This clonotype ranks as medium-sized (0.01 to 0.1%). V and J are TRBV11-1 and TRBJ1-1, with 10 bases aligning to TRBD1. The V gene end was trimmed by 4 bases and the J gene end by 4 bases; junction bases not matched to a gene: 3. The CDR3 covers 14 residues. CDR1 is SGHAT and CDR2 is FQDESV in the germline V gene (reference sequence). The CDR3 spells CASSSRTGGTEAFF. CDR3 coding DNA: TGTGCCAGCAGCTCTCGGACAGGGGGCACTGAAGCTTTCTTT.

The chain is built from TRBV7-2 and TRBJ2-7; D might be TRBD1 (5 bases). Germline lookup yields CDR1 SGHTA and CDR2 FQGNSA. Trimming left V 5 bases short and J 3 bases short, with 8 bases between. The CDR3 consists of 12 residues. CDR3 bases: TGTGCCAGCAGCGACAGATACTACGAGCAGTACTTC. The encoded protein is CASSDRYYEQYF.

This clonotype was detected many times. The chain recombines TRBV5-1 with TRBJ1-5, with D unclear. Per the germline V gene, CDR1 is SGHRS and CDR2 is YFSETQ. Trimming shortened V by 0 bases and J by 0 bases, and 7 bases separated the two germline ends. This CDR3 comprises 15 residues. The CDR3 sequence is CASSLDGFSNQPQHF. The CDR3 nucleotides are TGCGCCAGCAGCTTGGATGGGTTTAGCAATCAGCCCCAGCATTTT.

This clonotype was counted only a few times. The CDR3 here is CATSRDTIPTSAKETQYF. CDR3 nucleotides: TGTGCCACCAGCAGAGATACCATTCCTACTAGCGCAAAAGAGACCCAGTACTTC. This rearrangement joins TRBV15 to TRBJ2-5, with 7 bases identical to TRBD2. The V and J ends lost 0 bases and 3 bases, in that order; junction bases with no gene match: 13. The CDR3 is 18 amino acids. The V gene's germline CDR1 is LNHNV and CDR2 YYDKDF (reference sequence).

Ten or more counts support this clonotype. The V call is TRBV28, the J call TRBJ1-5; tentatively, D is TRBD1 (5 bases). V lost 7 bases and J 1 base, leaving 17 bases between the germline ends. Germline V gene sequence: CDR1 MDHEN, CDR2 SYDVKM. This CDR3 has 16 residues. The CDR3 DNA sequence: TGTGCCAGCACCACCGCGGGGGGGACGAGCAATCAGCCCCAGCATTTT. It specifies CASTTAGGTSNQPQHF.

This clonotype has a handful of counts. J is TRBJ2-7 and V is TRBV10-3; 11 bases are shared with TRBD2. The CDR3 consists of 13 residues. V shed 6 bases and J 7 bases; nucleotides not matched to a gene: 5. Germline-derived CDR1 and CDR2 are ENHRY and SYGVKD. CDR3 in DNA: TGTGCCATCAGCGAGACTAGCGGGACAGAGCAGTACTTC. Its translation is CAISETSGTEQYF.

The sample holds many counts of this clonotype. The gene calls are TRBV7-2 and TRBJ2-3; no reliable D call. Per the germline V gene, CDR1 is SGHTA and CDR2 is FQGNSA. Between the trimmed V and J ends, which lost 2 bases and 6 bases, there was a span of 6 bases. The CDR3 loop spans 12 amino acids. The CDR3 DNA is TGTGCCAGCAGCTTAATGTTTGATACGCAGTATTTT. Amino acid sequence: CASSLMFDTQYF. The full variable domain, rest sourced from reference TRBV7-2 and TRBJ2-3, is GAGVSQSPSNKVTEKGKDVELRCDPISGHTALYWYRQSLGQGLEFLIYFQGNSAPDKSGLPSDRFSAERTGGSVSTLTIQRTQQEDSAVYLCASSLMFDTQYFGPGTRLTVL.

This chain uses TRBV6-6 with TRBJ2-6; either TRBD1 or TRBD2 may supply D (5 bases each). The CDR3 is 16 amino acids. V dropped 6 bases and J dropped 0 bases, with 12 bases sitting between them. Germline CDR1 MNHNY, CDR2 SVGAGI (reference sequence). This chain's CDR3 is CASRPGRNSGANVLTF. CDR3 nucleotide sequence: TGTGCCAGCAGACCGGGACGTAACTCTGGGGCCAACGTCCTGACTTTC.

This clonotype was seen at least ten times. The V and J genes are TRBV2 and TRBJ2-3; D might be TRBD2 (6 bases). The germline V gene encodes CDR1 SNHLY and CDR2 FYNNEI. There are 11 residues in the CDR3. Trimming left V 6 bases short and J 6 bases short, with 7 bases between. CDR3 DNA sequence: TGTGCCAGCAGCGGAGGGGATACGCAGTATTTT. It encodes CASSGGDTQYF.

This clonotype was seen at least ten times. The V and J genes are TRBV5-1 and TRBJ2-2; 7 bases are shared with TRBD2. Trimming at V came to 3 bases and at J to 5 bases, leaving 10 bases not matched to a gene. The CDR3 totals 16 residues. Germline V gene sequence: CDR1 SGHRS, CDR2 YFSETQ. DNA for the CDR3: TGCGCCAGCAGCTCCCCTACGGGGACTATAACCGGGGAGCTGTTTTTT. Translated, it gives CASSSPTGTITGELFF.

This clonotype appeared a few times. The rearrangement uses TRBV4-1 and TRBJ2-2; 7 bases agree with TRBD1. V lost 1 base to trimming and J lost 0 bases; unmatched junction nucleotides: 11. The V gene's germline CDR1 is MGHRA and CDR2 YSYEKL. The CDR3 extends over 19 amino acids. CDR3 sequence reads: CASSQGGRDRHSNTGELFF. CDR3 nucleotide sequence: TGCGCCAGCAGCCAAGGAGGAAGGGACAGACATTCGAACACCGGGGAGCTGTTTTTT.

The chain joins TRBV5-1 to TRBJ2-5; D remains ambiguous. CDR1 and CDR2 from the germline V gene are SGHRS and YFSETQ. V lost 1 base to trimming and J lost 5 bases, with 12 bases between them. The CDR3 covers 14 residues. The CDR3: CASSLSARQETQYF. In DNA, the CDR3 is TGCGCCAGCAGCTTGTCGGCCAGGCAGGAGACCCAGTACTTC.

This clonotype appeared many times. The rearrangement uses TRBV18 and TRBJ1-2, with unresolved D. This CDR3 comprises 13 residues. Per the germline V gene, CDR1 is KGHSH and CDR2 is LQKENI. V was shortened by 6 bases and J by 4 bases, with 12 bases between the two germline ends. CDR3 DNA: TGTGCCAGCTCTCCCACATCGGGCTATGGCTACACCTTC. Translation: CASSPTSGYGYTF.

Turning to this clonotype: A much larger clonotype is one base distant, so this may be a read error. The V and J genes are TRBV7-3 and TRBJ1-6; D unclear. Trimming left V 5 bases short and J 12 bases short, with 14 bases between. CDR1 and CDR2 from the germline V gene are SGHTA and FQGTGA. The CDR3 contains 13 residues. DNA for the CDR3: TGTGCCAGCAGCCCCCGGGTAGATTTACCCCTCCACTTT. Its translation is CASSPRVDLPLHF.

This clonotype was picked up many times. One end of the junction does not line up with germline, which may come from a read error. The genes are TRBV7-9 and TRBJ1-5; possible D gene TRBD1, 5 bases. Germline V gives CDR1 SEHNR, CDR2 FQNEAQ (reference sequence). The length of the CDR3 is 14 residues. The CDR3 DNA follows: TGTGCCAGCGGGGACCATTTTAGCGATCAGCCCCAGCATTTT. This sequence encodes CASGDHFSDQPQHF.

This clonotype was seen ten or more times. The chain carries TRBV6-5 and TRBJ1-1; 10 bases align to TRBD1. The CDR3 totals 15 residues. Germline CDR1 MNHEY, CDR2 SVGAGI. The V segment lost 7 bases and the J segment 6 bases; nucleotides outside the gene matches: 11. The CDR3 here is CASKGTGQGTAEAFF. CDR3 nucleotide sequence: TGTGCCAGCAAGGGGACGGGACAGGGGACGGCTGAAGCTTTCTTT.

This clonotype is classed as medium-sized (0.01 to 0.1%). This chain connects TRBV7-6 to TRBJ2-6; the match to TRBD1 covers 8 bases. CDR3 length: 17 amino acids. V trimming: 3 bases; J trimming: 4 bases; junction bases outside the gene matches: 8. Germline CDR1 and CDR2: SGHVS and FNYEAQ. The CDR3 reads CASSFATGVSGANVLTF. As DNA, the CDR3 is TGTGCCAGCAGCTTCGCGACAGGGGTGTCCGGGGCCAACGTCCTGACTTTC.

In its sample, this clonotype was seen many times. The rearrangement uses TRBV3-1 and TRBJ2-4; unclear D gene. The V end was cut by 4 bases, the J end by 1 base, with 14 bases between. This CDR3 region has 16 residues. The germline gives CDR1 LGHDT, CDR2 YNNKEL (reference sequence). The DNA of the CDR3 is TGTGCCAGCAGCCTCTCCCGGCTTCAGGCCAAAAACATTCAGTACTTC. Its translation: CASSLSRLQAKNIQYF.

The rearrangement uses TRBV5-5 and TRBJ2-7; tentative D call: TRBD2 (6 bases). The CDR3 runs 19 residues. In germline, CDR1 is SGHKS, CDR2 YYEKEE (reference sequence). The ends were cut back, 0 bases at V and 2 bases at J, with 24 bases in the middle. CDR3 in DNA: TGTGCCAGCAGCTTGGGTAGGGGACTCCTAAACCTCTACACCTACGAGCAGTACTTC. Encoded protein: CASSLGRGLLNLYTYEQYF.

The chain carries TRBV5-1 and TRBJ2-1; 11 bases line up with TRBD1. Germline V lookup: CDR1 SGHRS, CDR2 YFSETQ. The CDR3 length is 13 residues. Losses at the gene ends were 6 bases for V and 7 bases for J; bases not matched to a gene: 3. CDR3 loop: CASNRDRGNEQFF. The CDR3 DNA reads TGCGCCAGCAATCGGGACAGGGGGAATGAGCAGTTCTTC.

Relative to its sample, this clonotype is medium-sized. The V gene is TRBV27, the J gene TRBJ1-6, with D tentatively TRBD1 (5 bases). CDR1 is MNHEY, CDR2 SMNVEV, per germline (reference sequence). V was pared by 4 bases and J by 7 bases, with 11 bases between. This CDR3 has 14 amino acids. DNA for the CDR3: TGTGCCAGCAGTTGGCAGGGCTTGAATTCACCCCTCCACTTT. It specifies CASSWQGLNSPLHF.

This clonotype was observed a handful of times. J is TRBJ1-5 and V is TRBV6-2 or TRBV6-3; 11 bases agree with TRBD1. The CDR3 loop spans 16 amino acids. J gave up 3 bases and V 4 bases, and 5 bases lay outside the gene matches. Germline values: CDR1 MNHEY, CDR2 SVGEGT. CDR3 sequence: CASSSRTGGLNQPQHF. The CDR3 DNA reads as TGTGCCAGCAGTTCCCGGACAGGGGGCCTCAATCAGCCCCAGCATTTT.

The CDR3 nucleotides read TGTGCCAGCAGCTTCGCGGCAGACACCTCGCCCCTCCACTTT. This codes for CASSFAADTSPLHF. The chain is built from TRBV7-9 and TRBJ1-6, with D hard to call. Germline CDR1 and CDR2: SEHNR and FQNEAQ (reference sequence). This CDR3 is built from 14 residues. V lost 3 bases, J lost 13 bases, and 16 bases lay in between.